The rows below give T cell receptor beta chains drawn from one sample of a study of T cells after yellow fever vaccination. TCRdb recomputed calls from the 5' RACE reads with MiXCR, one row per CDR3 protein. The sample lists 600,000 to 750,000 distinct CDR3 sequences, approximately 13% seen once, with 15% in the top ten. Material: PBMCs, obtained on the day of the yellow fever booster vaccination. The source is a man aged 30 to 45 who received the YFV17D yellow fever vaccine. The CDR3 runs from the conserved cysteine through the conserved F or W. D genes are given only for firm matches. Only some rows state a clone size, as once, few, many or a class for expanded clones.

NA TRBJ2-2 TRBV4-3 NA CASSQVSTVNTGELFF TGCGCCAGCAGCCAAGTCTCGACAGTTAACACCGGGGAGCTGTTTTTT
NA TRBJ2-5 TRBV2 few CASSSPEGETQYF TGTGCCAGCAGTTCCCCAGAAGGGGAGACCCAGTACTTC
TRBD1 TRBJ2-1 TRBV4-3 few CASSQLDRGGYNEQFF TGCGCCAGCAGCCAACTTGACAGGGGGGGTTACAATGAGCAGTTCTTC
NA TRBJ1-6 TRBV7-9 NA CASSPLATGDSPLHF TGTGCCAGCAGCCCGCTAGCAACGGGGGATTCACCCCTCCACTTT
TRBD1 TRBJ2-6 TRBV12-3/TRBV12-4 few CASSPSLGQGKTGANVLTF TGTGCCAGCAGTCCCTCCCTAGGACAGGGGAAGACTGGGGCCAACGTCCTGACTTTC
NA TRBJ2-5 TRBV11-2 NA CASSLPSRGNQETQYF TGTGCCAGCAGCTTACCTTCCCGGGGAAACCAAGAGACCCAGTACTTC
NA TRBJ2-2 TRBV27 few CASVGNTGELFF TGTGCCAGCGTCGGCAACACCGGGGAGCTGTTTTTT
NA TRBJ2-3 TRBV5-1 few CASSSGGSQYF TGCGCCAGCAGCTCCGGTGGATCGCAGTATTTT
NA TRBJ2-5 TRBV6-5 few CATSGSSETQYF TGTGCCACCTCTGGGTCTTCGGAGACCCAGTACTTC
TRBD2 TRBJ2-1 TRBV18 few CASSPTSGRFYNEQFF TGTGCCAGCTCACCGACTAGCGGGAGGTTCTACAATGAGCAGTTCTTC
TRBD1 TRBJ2-5 TRBV18 many CASSPGQGARETQYF TGTGCCAGCAGCCCTGGACAGGGGGCGAGAGAGACCCAGTACTTC
TRBD2 TRBJ2-7 TRBV11-2 NA CASSGAQSGRASYEQYF TGTGCCAGCAGCGGCGCGCAGAGCGGGAGGGCCTCCTACGAGCAGTACTTC
NA TRBJ2-7 TRBV12-3/TRBV12-4 few CASSNRDNSYEQYF TGTGCCAGCAGCAACCGGGACAACTCCTACGAGCAGTACTTC
NA TRBJ2-7 TRBV9 few CASSVTQSAYEQYF TGTGCCAGCAGCGTAACTCAGTCCGCCTACGAGCAGTACTTC
TRBD1 TRBJ1-5 TRBV6-5 few CASSSRTGGDQPQHF TGTGCCAGCAGTTCCAGGACAGGGGGGGATCAGCCCCAGCATTTT
NA TRBJ1-5 TRBV6-5 few CASTHLVINQPQHF TGTGCCAGCACCCACCTAGTAATCAATCAGCCCCAGCATTTT
TRBD2 TRBJ2-1 TRBV12-3/TRBV12-4 few CASSFGLAEGRGQFF TGTGCCAGCAGTTTTGGACTAGCGGAAGGACGGGGGCAGTTCTTC
TRBD1 TRBJ1-1 TRBV18 NA CASSPTGVTAFF TGTGCCAGCTCACCGACAGGGGTAACAGCTTTCTTT
NA TRBJ2-1 TRBV6-1 NA CASNPRPGQYNEQFF TGTGCCAGCAATCCACGCCCCGGACAGTACAATGAGCAGTTCTTC
NA TRBJ2-7 TRBV7-2 few CASSFSSTVYEQYF TGTGCCAGCAGCTTCTCCTCGACAGTTTACGAGCAGTACTTC
NA TRBJ2-7 TRBV6-5 NA CASSYATAVEQYF TGTGCCAGCAGTTACGCTACCGCGGTCGAGCAGTACTTC
NA TRBJ1-2 TRBV6-2/TRBV6-3 few CASLEDGNPYGYTF TGTGCCAGCTTAGAGGACGGAAACCCCTATGGCTACACCTTC
TRBD1 TRBJ2-3 TRBV3-1 few CASTRGTAGTDTQYF TGTGCCAGCACCAGGGGGACAGCGGGCACAGATACGCAGTATTTT
NA TRBJ2-1 TRBV7-2 many CASSSSVRDYNEQFF TGTGCCAGCAGCTCTTCCGTACGGGACTACAATGAGCAGTTCTTC
TRBD2 TRBJ2-3 TRBV7-8 few CASSLELAGGSMQYF TGTGCCAGCAGCTTAGAGCTAGCGGGAGGGAGCATGCAGTATTTT
TRBD2 TRBJ2-2 TRBV20-1 NA CSAFLAGVGGTGELFF TGCAGTGCCTTTCTAGCGGGAGTTGGTGGAACCGGGGAGCTGTTTTTT
NA TRBJ2-7 TRBV5-1 few CASSLVQGVDEQYF TGCGCCAGCAGCTTGGTTCAGGGCGTCGACGAGCAGTACTTC